This is a list of T cell receptor beta chains from one sample in a study of shared clonotypes between healthy human individuals. The protocol was immunoSEQ multiplex PCR, while the TCRdb copy is restricted to in-frame clones and leaves out a portion. The table has roughly 2,000,000 clones, about 94% seen once. Sequencing was performed on naive CD8+ T cells from PBMCs. The receptor source for this set is a man aged 18 to 35 in good health. Some clones in this sample may be carry-over from other donors' samples. CDR3s include the opening cysteine and the closing phenylalanine or tryptophan. The order of the fields is V gene, J gene, CDR3 protein.

TRBV7-8	TRBJ2-1	CASSLGGGSPYNEQFF
TRBV9	TRBJ2-1	CASSVGLALRDNEQFF
TRBV2	TRBJ2-1	CASSRGSPNEQFF
TRBV7-9	TRBJ2-7	CASSSLAWEQYF
TRBV12-5	TRBJ2-7	CASGLMGPTGAGGYEQYF
TRBV19	TRBJ1-2	CASSPKTGGSLYGYTF
TRBV27	TRBJ1-1	CASSLGPGQGMNTEAFF
TRBV6-1	TRBJ2-7	CASEGVSYLEQYF
TRBV4-3	TRBJ2-7	CASSQDVASGSYYEQYF
TRBV28	TRBJ1-1	CASSTHPGTGSAFF
TRBV7-9	TRBJ2-7	CASSSEQPGQGLLAEQYF
TRBV7-9	TRBJ1-5	CASSPGRGNNQPQHF
TRBV28	TRBJ2-7	CASSWTGEFHEQYF
TRBV28	TRBJ1-1	CASSSVWQNLNTEAFF
TRBV11-1	TRBJ2-5	CASSSTSWGGAMQETQYF
TRBV27	TRBJ2-2	CASSPRRDTGELFF
TRBV10-3	TRBJ2-7	CAIRGTGGPKYEQYF
TRBV27	TRBJ1-1	CASSFTGDEAFF
TRBV7-3	TRBJ1-1	CASSSYSTVMNTEAFF
TRBV19	TRBJ1-1	CASSIALGNTEAFF
TRBV6-4	TRBJ2-2	CASSDGVEGSGELFF
TRBV7-9	TRBJ2-5	CASAAETPETQYF
TRBV27	TRBJ1-2	CASSSSRDRDYGYTF
TRBV27	TRBJ1-1	CASKVGRNTEAFF
TRBV27	TRBJ1-1	CASSSRSGGAGRSDTEAFF
TRBV11-2	TRBJ2-7	CASSLDPTGTSYEQYF
TRBV2	TRBJ1-4	CASIRTSGEKLFF
TRBV11-2	TRBJ2-1	CASSLVGRVHEQFF
TRBV28	TRBJ2-5	CASSSIITPWTQYF
TRBV13	TRBJ1-2	CASSSFTNYGYTF
TRBV2	TRBJ2-1	CARLAGGIMDEQFF